This paragraph covers one T cell receptor beta chain sequence. Patients with stable or active relapsing-remitting disease, all of them treatment-naive, made up the multiple sclerosis controls. Germline values: CDR1 MDHEN, CDR2 SYDVKM. The ends lost 3 bases at V and 3 bases at J; junction bases unmatched: 4. The CDR3 runs to 15 residues. RNA, at roughly 0.5 to 1 ug, was reverse transcribed with random hexamers. TCRdb itself ran the immunoSEQ multiplex PCR reads through MiXCR, one entry per CDR3 protein. The table includes about 280,000 distinct CDR3 sequences, roughly 84% detected once. The source of the sample is a study of CD8 T cells in Susac syndrome.

The sequencing input was CD8+ T cells from PBMCs. This receptor was obtained from a human donor with multiple sclerosis. The rearrangement uses TRBV28 and TRBJ2-7; 11 bases align to TRBD1. In nucleotides, the CDR3 is TGTGCCAGCAGTTTCAGGACAGGGGGCGGCTACGAGCAGTACTTC. This gives the protein CASSFRTGGGYEQYF.